Following are 7 T cell receptor beta chains from one sample sequenced in a study of CXCR3-negative and CXCR3-positive naive CD8 T cells. The method, 5' RACE with UMI labels, was used to prepare the TRB cDNA libraries. Reprocessing the 5' RACE reads, TCRdb reports a single entry for every CDR3 protein and omits DNA. The specimen's table records 100,000 to 150,000 distinct CDR3 sequences. Specimen: naive CXCR3- CD8+ T cells from blood. Described subset: CD45RO-CCR7+CD27+CD95- naive CD8+ T cells lacking CXCR3 (TNR3-). Receptors originate from a human donor in good health. Some clones in this sample may be carry-over from other donors' samples.

The chain's CDR3 is CASSSLHRDRINQPQHF. The J gene is TRBJ1-5, the V gene TRBV28; TCRdb's D call of TRBD1 is untestable without DNA. The CDR3 is 17 amino acids. CDR1 and CDR2 (germline): MDHEN, SYDVKM.

This sequence joins TRBV5-1 and TRBJ2-7; TCRdb picks TRBD1, but there is no DNA to check that call. The CDR3 is made up of 15 amino acids. Germline V CDR1 and CDR2: SGHRS, YFSETQ. CDR3 amino acids: CASSFRTGAAYEQYF. The full variable domain, rest sourced from reference TRBV5-1 and TRBJ2-7, is KAGVTQTPRYLIKTRGQQVTLSCSPISGHRSVSWYQQTPGQGLQFLFEYFSETQRNKGNFPGRFSGRQFSNSRSEMNVSTLELGDSALYLCASSFRTGAAYEQYFGPGTRLTVT.

J is TRBJ2-7 and V is TRBV5-1; without DNA, the TCRdb call of TRBD2 cannot be checked. The CDR3 is 15 amino acids. Per germline, CDR1 SGHRS and CDR2 YFSETQ. The CDR3 protein is CASSWRPEGRDEQYF.

The chain has TRBV12-3 or TRBV12-4 and TRBJ2-7; the TCRdb D gene call, TRBD2, has no DNA to confirm it. There are 16 residues in the CDR3. The CDR3 loop reads CASSWALAGGSYEQYF.

V is TRBV21-1 and J is TRBJ1-5; TCRdb names TRBD1, which stays unverified in the absence of DNA. TRBV21-1 is a documented pseudogene. This CDR3 contains 15 residues. The CDR3 reads CASSKRGAPREPQHF.

This chain joins TRBV14 and TRBJ2-1; TCRdb calls TRBD2, which cannot be checked without DNA. This CDR3 has 15 amino acids. Looked up from germline, CDR1 is SGHDN and CDR2 is FVKESK. The CDR3 is CASSHGSPPYNEQFF.

The chain carries TRBV7-3 and TRBJ2-3; the D call of TRBD2 rests on TCRdb alone, since no DNA is present to check it. The CDR3 sequence is 15 residues long. Germline lookup yields CDR1 SGHTA and CDR2 FQGTGA. The CDR3 spells CASSQTTSRTDTQYF. The whole variable domain, remainder taken from reference TRBV7-3 and TRBJ2-3, is GAGVSQTPSNKVTEKGKYVELRCDPISGHTALYWYRQSLGQGPEFLIYFQGTGAADDSGLPNDRFFAVRPEGSVSTLKIQRTERGDSAVYLCASSQTTSRTDTQYFGPGTRLTVL.